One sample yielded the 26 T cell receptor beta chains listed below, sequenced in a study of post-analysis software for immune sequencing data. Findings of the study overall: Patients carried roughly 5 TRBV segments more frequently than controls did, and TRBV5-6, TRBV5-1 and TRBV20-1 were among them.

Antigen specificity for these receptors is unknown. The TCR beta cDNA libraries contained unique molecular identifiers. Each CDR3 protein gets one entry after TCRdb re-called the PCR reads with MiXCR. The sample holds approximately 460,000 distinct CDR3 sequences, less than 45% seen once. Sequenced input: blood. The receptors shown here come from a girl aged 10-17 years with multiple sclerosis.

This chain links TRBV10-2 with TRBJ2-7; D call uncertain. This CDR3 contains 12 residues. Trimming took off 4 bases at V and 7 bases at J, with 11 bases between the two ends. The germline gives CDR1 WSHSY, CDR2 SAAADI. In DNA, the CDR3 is TGCGCCAGCAGTGGTGATGCCTGGGAGCAGTACTTC. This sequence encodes CASSGDAWEQYF.

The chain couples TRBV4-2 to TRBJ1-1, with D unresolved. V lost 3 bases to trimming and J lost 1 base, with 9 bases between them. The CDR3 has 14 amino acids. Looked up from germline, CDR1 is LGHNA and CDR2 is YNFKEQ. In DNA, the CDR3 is TGTGCCAGCAGCCACCCAGGTAGGAACACTGAAGCTTTCTTT. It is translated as CASSHPGRNTEAFF.

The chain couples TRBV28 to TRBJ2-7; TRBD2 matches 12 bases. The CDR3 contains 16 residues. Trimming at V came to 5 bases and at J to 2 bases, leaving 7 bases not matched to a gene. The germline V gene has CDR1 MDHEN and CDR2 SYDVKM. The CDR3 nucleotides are TGTGCCAGCAGTCCCCTGGCTAGCGGGAGGGCCTACGAGCAGTACTTC. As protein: CASSPLASGRAYEQYF.

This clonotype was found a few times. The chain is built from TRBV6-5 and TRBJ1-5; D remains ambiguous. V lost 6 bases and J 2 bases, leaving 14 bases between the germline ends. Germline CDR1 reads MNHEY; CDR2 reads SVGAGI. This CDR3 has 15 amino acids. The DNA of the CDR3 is TGTGCCAGCAGCCTTAGAGGAGGTGGCAATCAGCCCCAGCATTTT. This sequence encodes CASSLRGGGNQPQHF.

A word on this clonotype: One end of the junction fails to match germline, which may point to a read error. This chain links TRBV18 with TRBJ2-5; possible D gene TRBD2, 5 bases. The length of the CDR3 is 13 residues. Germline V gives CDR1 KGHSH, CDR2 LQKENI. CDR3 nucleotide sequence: TGTGCCAACTCACAAGCGGAACAAGAGACCCAGTACTTC. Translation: CANSQAEQETQYF. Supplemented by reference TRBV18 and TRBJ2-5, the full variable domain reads NAGVMQNPRHLVRRRGQEARLRCSPMKGHSHVYWYRQLPEEGLKFMVYLQKENIIDESGMPKERFSAEFPKEGPSILRIQQVVRGDSAAYFCANSQAEQETQYFGPGTRLLVL.

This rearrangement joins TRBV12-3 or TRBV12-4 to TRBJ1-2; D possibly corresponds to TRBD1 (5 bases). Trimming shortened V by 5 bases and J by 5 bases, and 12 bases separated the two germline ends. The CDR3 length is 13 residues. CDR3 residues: CASSRRTPYGYTF. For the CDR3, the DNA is TGTGCCAGCAGTCGAAGGACACCTTATGGCTACACCTTC.

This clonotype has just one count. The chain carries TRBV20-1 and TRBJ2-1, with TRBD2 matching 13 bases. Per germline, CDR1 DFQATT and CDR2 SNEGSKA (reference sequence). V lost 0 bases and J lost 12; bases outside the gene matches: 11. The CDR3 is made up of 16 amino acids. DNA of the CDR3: TGCAGTGCTAGAGATTCCCAAGGGACTAGCGGGAACGGGCAGTTCTTC. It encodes CSARDSQGTSGNGQFF.

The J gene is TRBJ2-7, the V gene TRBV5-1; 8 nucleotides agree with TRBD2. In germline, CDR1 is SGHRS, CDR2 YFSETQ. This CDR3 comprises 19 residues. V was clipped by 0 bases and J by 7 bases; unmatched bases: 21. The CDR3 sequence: CASSLDQMVLAALDNEQYF. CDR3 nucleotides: TGCGCCAGCAGCTTGGATCAGATGGTACTAGCGGCGCTTGACAATGAGCAGTACTTC. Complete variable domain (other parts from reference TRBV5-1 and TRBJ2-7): KAGVTQTPRYLIKTRGQQVTLSCSPISGHRSVSWYQQTPGQGLQFLFEYFSETQRNKGNFPGRFSGRQFSNSRSEMNVSTLELGDSALYLCASSLDQMVLAALDNEQYFGPGTRLTVT.

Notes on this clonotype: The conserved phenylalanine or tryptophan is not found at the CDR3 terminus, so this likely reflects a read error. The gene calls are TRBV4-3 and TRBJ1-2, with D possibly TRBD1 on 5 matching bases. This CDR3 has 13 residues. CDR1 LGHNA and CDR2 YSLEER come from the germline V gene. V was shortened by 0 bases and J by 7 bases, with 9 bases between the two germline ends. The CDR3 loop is CASSQDLGVGYTC. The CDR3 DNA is TGCGCCAGCAGCCAAGATTTGGGGGTTGGCTACACCTGC.

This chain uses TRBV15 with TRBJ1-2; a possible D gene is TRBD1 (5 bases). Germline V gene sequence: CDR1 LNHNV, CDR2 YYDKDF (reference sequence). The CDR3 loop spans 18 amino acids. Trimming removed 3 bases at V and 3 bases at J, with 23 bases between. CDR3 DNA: TGTGCCACCAGCAGGGACGCTGCAGTCGGGGCCGGGGACTATGGCTACACCTTC. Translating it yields CATSRDAAVGAGDYGYTF.

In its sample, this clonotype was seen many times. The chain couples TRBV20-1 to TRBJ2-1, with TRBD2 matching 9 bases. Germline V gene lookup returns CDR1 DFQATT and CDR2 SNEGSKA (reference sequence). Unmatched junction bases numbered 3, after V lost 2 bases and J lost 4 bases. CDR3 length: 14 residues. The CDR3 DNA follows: TGCAGTGCTAGAAGGCTAGCGGGATACAATGAGCAGTTCTTC. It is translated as CSARRLAGYNEQFF.

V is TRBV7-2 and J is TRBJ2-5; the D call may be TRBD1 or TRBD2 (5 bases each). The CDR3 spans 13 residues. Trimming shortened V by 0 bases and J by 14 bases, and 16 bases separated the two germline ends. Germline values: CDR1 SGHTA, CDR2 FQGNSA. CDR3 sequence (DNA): TGTGCCAGCAGCTTAGCGCTGGGGGACGAGCACTACTTC. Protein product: CASSLALGDEHYF.

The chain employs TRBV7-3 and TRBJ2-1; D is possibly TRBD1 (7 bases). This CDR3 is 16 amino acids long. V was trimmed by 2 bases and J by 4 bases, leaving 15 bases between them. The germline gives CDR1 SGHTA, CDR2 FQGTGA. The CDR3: CASSLPGQEGYNEQFF. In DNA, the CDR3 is TGTGCCAGCAGCTTACCAGGACAGGAGGGTTACAATGAGCAGTTCTTC.

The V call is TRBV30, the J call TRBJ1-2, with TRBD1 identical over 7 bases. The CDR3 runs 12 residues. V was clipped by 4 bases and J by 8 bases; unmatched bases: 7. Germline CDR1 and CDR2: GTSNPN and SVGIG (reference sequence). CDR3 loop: CAWTWDSDGYTF. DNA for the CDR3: TGTGCCTGGACTTGGGACAGCGACGGCTACACCTTC.

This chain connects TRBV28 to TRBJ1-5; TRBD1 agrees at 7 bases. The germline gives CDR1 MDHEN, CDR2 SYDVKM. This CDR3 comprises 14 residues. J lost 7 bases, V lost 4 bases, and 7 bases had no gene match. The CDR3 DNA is TGTGCCAGCAGTTCTCGACAGGGACGGCAGCCCCAGCATTTT. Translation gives CASSSRQGRQPQHF. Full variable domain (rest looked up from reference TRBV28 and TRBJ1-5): DVKVTQSSRYLVKRTGEKVFLECVQDMDHENMFWYRQDPGLGLRLIYFSYDVKMKEKGDIPEGYSVSREKKERFSLILESASTNQTSMYLCASSSRQGRQPQHFGDGTRLSIL.

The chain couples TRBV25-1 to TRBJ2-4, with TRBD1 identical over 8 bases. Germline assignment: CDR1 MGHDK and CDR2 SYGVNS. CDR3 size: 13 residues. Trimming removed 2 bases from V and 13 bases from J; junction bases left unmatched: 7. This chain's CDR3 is CASSETTGDRQYF. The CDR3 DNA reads TGTGCCAGCAGTGAAACGACAGGGGACAGGCAGTACTTC.

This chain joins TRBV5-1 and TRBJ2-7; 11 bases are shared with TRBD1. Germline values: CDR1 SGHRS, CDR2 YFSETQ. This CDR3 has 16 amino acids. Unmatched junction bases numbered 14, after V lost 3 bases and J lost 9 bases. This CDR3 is CASSSAPGTGGVGQYF. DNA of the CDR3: TGCGCCAGCAGCTCGGCTCCCGGGACAGGGGGTGTCGGGCAGTACTTC.

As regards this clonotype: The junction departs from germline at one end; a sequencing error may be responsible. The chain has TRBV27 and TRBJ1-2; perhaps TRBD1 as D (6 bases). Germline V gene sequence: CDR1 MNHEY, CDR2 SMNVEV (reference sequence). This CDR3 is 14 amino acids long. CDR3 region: CASSLLGDTYGYTF. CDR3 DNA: TGTGCCAGCAGTCTCCTTGGGGACACATATGGTTACACCTTC.

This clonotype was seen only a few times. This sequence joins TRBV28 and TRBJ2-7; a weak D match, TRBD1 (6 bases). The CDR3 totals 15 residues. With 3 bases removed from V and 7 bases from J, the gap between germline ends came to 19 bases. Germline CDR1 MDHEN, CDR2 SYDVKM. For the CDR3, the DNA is TGTGCCAGCAGTTTCGGAGACAGGACGATAGGGGAGCAGTACTTC. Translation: CASSFGDRTIGEQYF.

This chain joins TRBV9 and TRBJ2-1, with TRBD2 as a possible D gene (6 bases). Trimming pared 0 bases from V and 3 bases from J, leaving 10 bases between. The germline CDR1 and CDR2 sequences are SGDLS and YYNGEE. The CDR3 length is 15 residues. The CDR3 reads CASSVDGGSYNEQFF. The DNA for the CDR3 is TGTGCCAGCAGCGTAGATGGGGGGAGCTACAATGAGCAGTTCTTC.

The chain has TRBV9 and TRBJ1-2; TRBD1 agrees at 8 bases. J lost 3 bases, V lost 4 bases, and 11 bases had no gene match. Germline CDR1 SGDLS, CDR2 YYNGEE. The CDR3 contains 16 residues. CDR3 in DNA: TGTGCCAGCAGCCCCGGACAGGGCTCTCCATACTATGGCTACACCTTC. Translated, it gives CASSPGQGSPYYGYTF.

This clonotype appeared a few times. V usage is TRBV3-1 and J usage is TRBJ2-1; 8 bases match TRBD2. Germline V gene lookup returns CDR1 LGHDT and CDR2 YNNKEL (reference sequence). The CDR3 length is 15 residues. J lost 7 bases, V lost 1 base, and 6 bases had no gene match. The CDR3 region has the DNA TGTGCCAGCAGCCAAGTTTGGTCTAGCGGGAATGAGCAGTTCTTC. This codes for CASSQVWSSGNEQFF.

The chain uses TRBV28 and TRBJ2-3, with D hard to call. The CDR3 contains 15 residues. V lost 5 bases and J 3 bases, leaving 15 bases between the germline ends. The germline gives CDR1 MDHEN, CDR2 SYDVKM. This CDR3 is CASSPRPPATDTQYF. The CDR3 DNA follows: TGTGCCAGCAGTCCCAGGCCCCCCGCGACAGATACGCAGTATTTT.

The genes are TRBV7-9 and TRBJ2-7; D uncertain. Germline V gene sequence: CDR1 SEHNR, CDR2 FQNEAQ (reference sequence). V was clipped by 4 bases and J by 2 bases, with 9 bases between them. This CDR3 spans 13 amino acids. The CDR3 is CASSSKSTYEQYF. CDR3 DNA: TGTGCCAGCAGCTCTAAATCTACCTACGAGCAGTACTTC. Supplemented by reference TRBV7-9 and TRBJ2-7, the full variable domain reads DTGVSQNPRHKITKRGQNVTFRCDPISEHNRLYWYRQTLGQGPEFLTYFQNEAQLEKSRLLSDRFSAERPKGSFSTLEIQRTEQGDSAMYLCASSSKSTYEQYFGPGTRLTVT.

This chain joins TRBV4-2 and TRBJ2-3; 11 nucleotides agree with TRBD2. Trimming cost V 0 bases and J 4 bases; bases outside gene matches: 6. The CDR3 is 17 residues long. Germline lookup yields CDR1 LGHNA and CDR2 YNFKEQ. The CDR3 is CASSQETSGSIPDTQYF. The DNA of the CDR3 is TGTGCCAGCAGCCAAGAAACTAGCGGGAGTATTCCAGATACGCAGTATTTT.

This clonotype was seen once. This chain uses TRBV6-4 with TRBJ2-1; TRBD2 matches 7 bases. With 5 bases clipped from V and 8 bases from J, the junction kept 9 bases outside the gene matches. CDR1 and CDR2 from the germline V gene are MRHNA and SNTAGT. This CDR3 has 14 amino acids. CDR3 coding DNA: TGTGCCAGCAGTCCGGCAAGCGGGAACTATGAGCAGTTCTTC. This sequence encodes CASSPASGNYEQFF.